This T cell receptor beta chain was captured in a study of T-cell reconstitution after alpha-beta-depleted transplantation in children. This clonotype was detected many times. This CDR3 has 14 amino acids. Germline V gives CDR1 KGHDR, CDR2 SFDVKD. Between the trimmed V and J ends, which lost 5 bases and 4 bases, there was a span of 13 bases. Preparation of the TCRbeta library was carried out with unique molecular identifiers. TCRdb processed the PCR reads anew with MiXCR; each CDR3 protein has one entry. The table records 230,000 or so distinct CDR3 sequences, around 9.7% of them present only once. This receptor was identified in a human donor who donated a stem cell graft to a child with SCID. The V call is TRBV24-1, the J call TRBJ1-2; unclear D gene. The sequenced sample was PBMCs from the stem cell graft donor, obtained from the stem cell graft. CDR3 in DNA: TGTGCCACCAGTGGACAAGGACGCAGCTATGGCTACACCTTC. The encoded protein is CATSGQGRSYGYTF.